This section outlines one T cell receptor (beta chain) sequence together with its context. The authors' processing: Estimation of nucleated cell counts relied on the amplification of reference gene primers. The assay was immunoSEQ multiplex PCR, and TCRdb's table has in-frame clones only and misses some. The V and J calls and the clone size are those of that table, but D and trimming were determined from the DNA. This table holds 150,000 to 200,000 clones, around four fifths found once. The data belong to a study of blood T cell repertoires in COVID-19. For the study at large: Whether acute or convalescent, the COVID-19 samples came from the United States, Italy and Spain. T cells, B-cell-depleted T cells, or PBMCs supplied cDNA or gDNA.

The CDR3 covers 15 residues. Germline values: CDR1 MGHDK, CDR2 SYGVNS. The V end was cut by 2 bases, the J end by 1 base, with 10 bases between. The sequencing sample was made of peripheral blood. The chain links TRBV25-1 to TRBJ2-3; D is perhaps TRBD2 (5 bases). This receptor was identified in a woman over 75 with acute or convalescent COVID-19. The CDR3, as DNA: TGTGCCAGCAGTGAAATTATGGGAGGCACAGATACGCAGTATTTT. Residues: CASSEIMGGTDTQYF. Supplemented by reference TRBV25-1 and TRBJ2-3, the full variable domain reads EADIYQTPRYLVIGTGKKITLECSQTMGHDKMYWYQQDPGMELHLIHYSYGVNSTEKGDLSSESTVSRIRTEHFPLTLESARPSHTSQYLCASSEIMGGTDTQYFGPGTRLTVL.